What follows are 18 T cell receptor beta chains derived from one specimen sequenced in a study of patients and donors after allogeneic stem cell transplantation. From the RT-PCR reads, TCRdb called clonotypes with MiXCR, one entry per CDR3 protein. The top ten clones hold 7.2% of a sample with about 410,000 distinct CDR3 sequences, 16% of them seen once. The sample was blood, either unsorted or a sorted T cell fraction (not recorded which). These receptors were obtained from a human donor who was either an allogeneic HSCT recipient or a stem cell or donor lymphocyte infusion donor (not recorded which). It is not recorded whose cells these are; they may come from a transplant donor.

The chain carries TRBV5-1 and TRBJ2-2; 11 bases are a match to TRBD2. The CDR3 is made up of 14 amino acids. V lost 0 bases and J lost 8; bases outside the gene matches: 0. Germline V gene lookup returns CDR1 SGHRS and CDR2 YFSETQ. CDR3 DNA sequence: TGCGCCAGCAGCTTGGGACTAGCGGGAGGGGAGCTGTTTTTT. This encodes CASSLGLAGGELFF.

The chain is built from TRBV3-1 and TRBJ2-1, with 7 positions matching TRBD1. V dropped 2 bases and J dropped 5; count of bases not matched to a gene: 12. The CDR3 spans 17 residues. Germline V gene data show CDR1 as LGHDT and CDR2 as YNNKEL (reference sequence). CDR3 sequence: CASSQPQAGTENNEQFF. In nucleotides, the CDR3 is TGTGCCAGCAGCCAACCTCAAGCCGGGACAGAGAACAATGAGCAGTTCTTC.

This clonotype showed up just a few times. The DNA for the CDR3 is TGTGCCAGCAGTCTGACAGGGCAAGGCTACACCTTC. It encodes CASSLTGQGYTF. This chain connects TRBV6-5 to TRBJ1-2; 7 nucleotides agree with TRBD1. Germline loops: CDR1 MNHEY, CDR2 SVGAGI. The CDR3 consists of 12 residues. The trim removed 5 bases at V and 8 bases at J, leaving 5 bases unmatched.

This clonotype appeared many times. V usage is TRBV3-1 and J usage is TRBJ2-7; TRBD1 or TRBD2 may be the D gene (6 bases each). The CDR3 sequence is 17 residues long. V shed 2 bases and J shed 0 bases, with 17 bases lying between them. From germline, CDR1 is LGHDT and CDR2 YNNKEL (reference sequence). The CDR3 loop reads CASSQPPLGGRSYEQYF. The CDR3, as DNA: TGTGCCAGCAGCCAACCGCCCCTAGGGGGGCGCTCCTACGAGCAGTACTTC.

This clonotype was detected only a few times. This sequence joins TRBV6-5 and TRBJ1-6; D call uncertain. The germline gives CDR1 MNHEY, CDR2 SVGAGI. The CDR3 sequence is 16 residues long. Trimming removed 4 bases at V and 4 bases at J, with 14 bases between. The DNA of the CDR3 is TGTGCCAGCAGTTTTTTTCGGAGAGGGTATAATTCACCCCTCCACTTT. Protein product: CASSFFRRGYNSPLHF.

A few counts support this clonotype. V and J are TRBV12-5 and TRBJ2-2; D gene ambiguous. Trimming cost V 3 bases and J 4 bases, with 15 bases left between them. The CDR3 contains 16 residues. Germline V gene data show CDR1 as LGHNT and CDR2 as FRNRAP. Here the CDR3 reads CASGFLGKGPTGELFF. The DNA of the CDR3 is TGTGCTAGTGGTTTCCTGGGTAAGGGCCCCACCGGGGAGCTGTTTTTT.

The chain couples TRBV2 to TRBJ1-5; D not resolved. Trimming took 5 bases from V and 3 from J, leaving 8 bases between them. CDR1 is SNHLY, CDR2 FYNNEI, per germline. This CDR3 has 13 residues. The CDR3 DNA reads TGTGCCAGCAGTCACACTCTCAATCAGCCCCAGCATTTT. This codes for CASSHTLNQPQHF.

V is TRBV27 and J is TRBJ2-1; D is unclear. Germline V gene lookup returns CDR1 MNHEY and CDR2 SMNVEV (reference sequence). CDR3 length: 14 amino acids. The V gene lost 3 bases and the J gene lost 1 base, with 7 bases spanning the gap. CDR3 residues: CASSFLPSYNEQFF. DNA of the CDR3: TGTGCCAGCAGTTTCCTGCCTTCCTACAATGAGCAGTTCTTC.

The chain carries TRBV7-9 and TRBJ1-5; possibly TRBD1 for D (6 bases). Germline V gives CDR1 SEHNR, CDR2 FQNEAQ (reference sequence). The length of the CDR3 is 16 residues. With 5 bases removed from V and 1 base from J, the gap between germline ends came to 15 bases. Here the CDR3 DNA reads TGTGCCAGCAGCCCAGGCAGGGGAGGGAGCAATCAGCCCCAGCATTTT. This codes for CASSPGRGGSNQPQHF.

This clonotype was observed a few times. The chain uses TRBV9 and TRBJ1-3; D ambiguous. The V gene lost 3 bases and the J gene lost 1 base, with 14 bases spanning the gap. The CDR3 loop spans 16 amino acids. Germline CDR1 and CDR2: SGDLS and YYNGEE. Here the CDR3 reads CASSADPSGSGNTIYF. CDR3 nucleotide sequence: TGTGCCAGCAGCGCGGACCCCTCCGGATCTGGAAACACCATATATTTT.

This chain joins TRBV12-3 or TRBV12-4 and TRBJ2-5; tentative D call: TRBD1 (6 bases). The CDR3 runs to 12 residues. V was trimmed by 5 bases and J by 4 bases, leaving 8 bases between them. Here the CDR3 reads CASSRQVETQYF. CDR3 coding DNA: TGTGCCAGCAGTCGACAGGTAGAGACCCAGTACTTC.

Turning to this clonotype: This CDR3 fails to terminate in the conserved phenylalanine or tryptophan, so it likely reflects a read error. The chain combines TRBV5-1 with TRBJ2-1, with D unclear. From germline, CDR1 is SGHRS and CDR2 YFSETQ. Trimming shortened V by 4 bases and J by 0 bases, and 14 bases separated the two germline ends. The CDR3 runs 16 residues. CDR3 bases: TGCGCCAGCAGCCCCGAAGGGTTGAGCTCCTACAATGAGCAGTTCCTC. This translates into CASSPEGLSSYNEQFL.

To note about this clonotype: Because it lacks the conserved phenylalanine or tryptophan at the end, this CDR3 is likely a read error. The chain uses TRBV5-1 and TRBJ2-1; TRBD2 aligns across 11 bases. Trimming took 0 bases from V and 4 from J; bases not matched to a gene: 6. Germline lookup yields CDR1 SGHRS and CDR2 YFSETQ. This CDR3 spans 17 amino acids. The CDR3 here is CASSLAEGLAVYNEQFL. The CDR3 bases are TGCGCCAGCAGCTTGGCCGAGGGACTAGCGGTTTACAATGAGCAGTTCTTG.

In this sample, this clonotype turned up a few times. The rearrangement joins TRBV27 to TRBJ2-5; TRBD1 is a possible D gene (5 bases). V shed 8 bases and J shed 4 bases, with 14 bases lying between them. The CDR3 is 13 amino acids. CDR1 is MNHEY, CDR2 SMNVEV, per germline (reference sequence). The CDR3 sequence is CASSNPGAETQYF. CDR3 sequence (DNA): TGTGCCAGCTCGAACCCTGGGGCAGAGACCCAGTACTTC.

There are a few counts of this clonotype. The chain employs TRBV18 and TRBJ2-5, with 9 bases lining up with TRBD1. The CDR3 is 13 residues long. Trimming removed 2 bases from V and 10 bases from J; junction bases left unmatched: 5. CDR1 and CDR2 from the germline V gene are KGHSH and LQKENI. The CDR3 spells CASSPGTGLVQYF. CDR3 bases: TGTGCCAGCTCACCAGGGACAGGGCTTGTCCAGTACTTC. The full variable domain, in which reference TRBV18 and TRBJ2-5 provide the parts outside the CDR3, is NAGVMQNPRHLVRRRGQEARLRCSPMKGHSHVYWYRQLPEEGLKFMVYLQKENIIDESGMPKERFSAEFPKEGPSILRIQQVVRGDSAAYFCASSPGTGLVQYFGPGTRLLVL.

This clonotype has ten or more counts. The rearrangement uses TRBV11-3 and TRBJ1-2; D might be TRBD1 (5 bases). The V end was cut by 7 bases, the J end by 0 bases, with 15 bases between. CDR3 length equals 15 residues. Germline assignment: CDR1 SGHNT and CDR2 YENEEA. The CDR3 spells CASTLRDGANYGYTF. For the CDR3, the DNA is TGTGCCAGCACCCTCCGGGACGGCGCTAACTATGGCTACACCTTC.

The rearrangement uses TRBV7-9 and TRBJ2-6; 9 bases match TRBD2. The ends lost 3 bases at V and 0 bases at J; junction bases unmatched: 3. The CDR3 spans 17 residues. Germline-derived CDR1 and CDR2 are SEHNR and FQNEAQ (reference sequence). The DNA for the CDR3 is TGTGCCAGCAGCTTTAGCGGGAGATTCTCTGGGGCCAACGTCCTGACTTTC. Translated: CASSFSGRFSGANVLTF.

This rearrangement joins TRBV9 to TRBJ1-4; no definite D call. Trimming removed 4 bases from V and 0 bases from J, with 10 bases in between. The CDR3 loop spans 15 amino acids. Germline V gene lookup returns CDR1 SGDLS and CDR2 YYNGEE. CDR3 protein: CASSPYTPTNEKLFF. The DNA of the CDR3 is TGTGCCAGCAGCCCCTACACGCCAACTAATGAAAAACTGTTTTTT.